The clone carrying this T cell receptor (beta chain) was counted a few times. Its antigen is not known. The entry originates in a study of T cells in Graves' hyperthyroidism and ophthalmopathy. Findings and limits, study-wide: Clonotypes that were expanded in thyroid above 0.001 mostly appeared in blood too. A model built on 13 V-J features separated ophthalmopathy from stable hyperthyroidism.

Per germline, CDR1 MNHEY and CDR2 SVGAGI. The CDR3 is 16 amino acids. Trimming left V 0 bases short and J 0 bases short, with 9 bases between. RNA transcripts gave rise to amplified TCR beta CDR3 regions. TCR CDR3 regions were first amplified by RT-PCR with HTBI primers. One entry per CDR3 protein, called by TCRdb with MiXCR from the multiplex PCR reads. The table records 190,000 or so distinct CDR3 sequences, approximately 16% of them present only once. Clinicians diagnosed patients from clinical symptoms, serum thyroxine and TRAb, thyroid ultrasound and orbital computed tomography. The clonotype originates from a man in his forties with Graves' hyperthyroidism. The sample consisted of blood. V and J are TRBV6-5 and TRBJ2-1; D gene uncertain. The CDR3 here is CASSYSAATSYNEQFF. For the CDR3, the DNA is TGTGCCAGCAGTTACTCTGCGGCAACCTCCTACAATGAGCAGTTCTTC.